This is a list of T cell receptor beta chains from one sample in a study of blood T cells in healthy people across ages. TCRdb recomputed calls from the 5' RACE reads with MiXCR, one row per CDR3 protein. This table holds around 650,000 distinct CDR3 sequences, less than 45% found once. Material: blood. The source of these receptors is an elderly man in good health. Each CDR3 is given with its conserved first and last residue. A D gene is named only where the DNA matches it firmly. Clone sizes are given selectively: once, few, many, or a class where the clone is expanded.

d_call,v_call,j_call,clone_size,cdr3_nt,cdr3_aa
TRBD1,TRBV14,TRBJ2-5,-,TGTGCCAGCAGCCAAGTCCCCCGACAGGGCGGAGTCCAGTACTTC,CASSQVPRQGGVQYF
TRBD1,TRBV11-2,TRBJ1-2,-,TGTGCCAGCAGCTTAGGGAGGACAGGGGTCTATGGCTACACCTTC,CASSLGRTGVYGYTF
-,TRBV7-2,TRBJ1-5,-,TGTGCCAGCAGCCCGCGGGCGGGGGAGGGTCAGCCCCAGCATTTT,CASSPRAGEGQPQHF
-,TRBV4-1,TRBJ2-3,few,TGCGCCAGCAGCCAAGATCTTTATATCAATACTGTGGGCGGGCGTGCGTCTAGCACAGATACGCAGTATTTT,CASSQDLYINTVGGRASSTDTQYF
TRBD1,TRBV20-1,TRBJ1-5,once,TGCAGTGTCTCTGGGACAGCTAATCAGCCCCAGCATTTT,CSVSGTANQPQHF
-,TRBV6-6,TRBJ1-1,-,TGTGCCAGCAGTTACAAAGGAACTGAAGCTTTCTTT,CASSYKGTEAFF
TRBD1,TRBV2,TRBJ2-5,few,TGTGCCAGCAGACCCAGACAGGGGTGGGAGACCCAGTACTTC,CASRPRQGWETQYF
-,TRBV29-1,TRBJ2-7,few,TGCAGCGTTGCTGTCCAGCTAAACTACGAGCAGTACTTC,CSVAVQLNYEQYF
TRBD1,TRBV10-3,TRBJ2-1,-,TGTGCCATCAGTCAACAGGGGGCAACCTACAATGAGCAGTTCTTC,CAISQQGATYNEQFF
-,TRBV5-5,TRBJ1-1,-,TGTGCCAGCAGCTCTGGCCCGTTCGAGGACACTGAAGCTTTCTTT,CASSSGPFEDTEAFF
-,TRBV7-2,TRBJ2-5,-,TGTGCCAACAGCTCGGGACGCATCCAAGAGACCCAGTACTTC,CANSSGRIQETQYF
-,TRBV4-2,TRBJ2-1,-,TGTGCCAGCAGCCAGGAAGGACCCCAGCTGAACAATGAGCAGTTCTTC,CASSQEGPQLNNEQFF
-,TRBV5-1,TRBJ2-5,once,TGCGCCAGCAGCTCTCAGGGGGGCCAGGGGGTCCGAGAGACCCAGTACTTC,CASSSQGGQGVRETQYF
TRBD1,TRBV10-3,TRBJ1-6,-,TGTGCCATCAGCGATAGAGGGACAGACAATTCACCCCTCCACTTT,CAISDRGTDNSPLHF
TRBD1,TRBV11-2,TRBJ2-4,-,TGTGCCAGCAGCCGGACAGGGGTCGACAAAAACATTCAGTACTTC,CASSRTGVDKNIQYF
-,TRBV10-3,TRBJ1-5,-,TGTGCCATCAGTGATCTCGGTTCCGGAAAGCCCCAGCATTTT,CAISDLGSGKPQHF
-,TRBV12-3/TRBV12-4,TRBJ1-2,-,TGTGCCAGCAGTTTAGCGCTAGCAGGGAGTGGCTACACCTTC,CASSLALAGSGYTF
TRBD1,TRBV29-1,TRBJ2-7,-,TGCAGCGTTGGAAACAGGGGGTACAATAAGCAGTACTTC,CSVGNRGYNKQYF
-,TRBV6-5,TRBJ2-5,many,TGTGCCAGCAGTTACTCCCCGATGCGGGCCGCTCAAGAGACCCAGTACTTC,CASSYSPMRAAQETQYF
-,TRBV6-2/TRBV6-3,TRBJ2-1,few,TGTGCCAGCAGTTACGACGAGGTTATAAGCAATGAGCAGTTCTTC,CASSYDEVISNEQFF
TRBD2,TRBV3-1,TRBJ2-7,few,TGTGCCAGCAGCCTAGCGGGAGATTTCTCCTACGAGCAGTACTTC,CASSLAGDFSYEQYF
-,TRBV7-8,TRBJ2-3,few,TGTGCCAGCAGGCGGTTGAATAGCGGTAGCACAGATACGCAGTATTTT,CASRRLNSGSTDTQYF
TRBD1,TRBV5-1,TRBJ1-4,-,TGCGCCACTCTACAGGGGGTGAAACTGTTTTTT,CATLQGVKLFF
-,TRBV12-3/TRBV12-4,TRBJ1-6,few,TGTGCCAGCAGTTCGACGGTGAATTCACCCCTCCACTTT,CASSSTVNSPLHF
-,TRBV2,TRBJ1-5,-,TGTGCCAGGCCCGGGGGACTTAACCGGAATCAGCCCCAGCATTTT,CARPGGLNRNQPQHF
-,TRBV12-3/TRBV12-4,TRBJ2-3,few,TGTGCCAGCAGTTTAGCGCTGGGGGGAAGGGGCACAGATACGCAGTATTTT,CASSLALGGRGTDTQYF
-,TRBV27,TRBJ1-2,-,TGTGCCAGCAGATCTAAGGGGACCCTACCACGAAATTATGGCTACACCTTC,CASRSKGTLPRNYGYTF
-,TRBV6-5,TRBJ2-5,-,TGTGCCAGCAGTTATGTTAGCGGACCTGGGGAGACCCAGTACTTC,CASSYVSGPGETQYF
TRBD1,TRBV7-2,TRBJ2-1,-,TGTGCCAGCAGCACTACAGGGGGTAACGCCTACAATGAGCAGTTCTTC,CASSTTGGNAYNEQFF
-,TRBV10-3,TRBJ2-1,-,TGTGCCATCATGCCCGGGGCGAACCCTTACCAAGAGACCCAGTTCTTC,CAIMPGANPYQETQFF
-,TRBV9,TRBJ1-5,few,TGTGCCAGCAGCGTAGGGACCAATCAGCCCCAGCATTTT,CASSVGTNQPQHF
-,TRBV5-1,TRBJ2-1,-,TGCGCCAGCAGCACCGCTTCCCTAGTCACTGAGCAGTTCTTC,CASSTASLVTEQFF
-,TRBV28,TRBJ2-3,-,TGTGCCAGCAGTGGAGGTGGCTATAAAACAGATACGCAGTATTTT,CASSGGGYKTDTQYF
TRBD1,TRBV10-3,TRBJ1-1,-,TGTGCCACCTCGCGACAGGGGGCCACGGACACTGAAGCTTTCTTT,CATSRQGATDTEAFF
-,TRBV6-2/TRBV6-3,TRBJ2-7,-,TGTGCCAGCGGCACGTTCGGCTCTTACGAGCAGTACTTC,CASGTFGSYEQYF
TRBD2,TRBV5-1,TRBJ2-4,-,TGCGCCAGCAGCTCCGCTAGCGGGGGGCCCCCCCTAGCGAACATTCAGTACTTC,CASSSASGGPPLANIQYF
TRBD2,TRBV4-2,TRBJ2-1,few,TGTGCCAGCAGCCAAATAAGCGGGGGGGTCGCGAATGAGCAGTTCTTC,CASSQISGGVANEQFF
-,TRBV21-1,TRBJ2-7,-,TGTGCCAGCAGCAAAAAGACCTACAGGAGTTCAACCTACGAGCAGTACTTC,CASSKKTYRSSTYEQYF
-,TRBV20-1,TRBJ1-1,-,TGCAGTGCTAGAGACCCAAGACTGGCTGGAGCTTTCTTT,CSARDPRLAGAFF
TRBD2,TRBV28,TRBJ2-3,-,TGTGCCAGCACCTCCCGGGCTAGCGGGACAGATACGCAGTATTTT,CASTSRASGTDTQYF
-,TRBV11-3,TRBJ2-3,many,TGTGCCAGCAGCCCCGGTGGGACGACAGATACGCAGTATTTT,CASSPGGTTDTQYF
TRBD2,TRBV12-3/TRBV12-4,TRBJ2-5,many,TGTGCCAGCAGTTTAGCGGGACTAGCGGGGTCGCAACGCGAGACCCAGTACTTC,CASSLAGLAGSQRETQYF
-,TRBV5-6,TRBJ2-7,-,TGTGCCAGCAGCTTGGGGGCGGTCCGGCAGGGGAGAATCTACGAGCAGTACTTC,CASSLGAVRQGRIYEQYF
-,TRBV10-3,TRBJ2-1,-,TGTGCCATCAACCTACTAGCCCCGGGAGATCGTAATGAGCAGTTCTTC,CAINLLAPGDRNEQFF
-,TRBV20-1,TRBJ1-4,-,TGCAGTGCCCCGACAGCAACTAATGAAAAACTGTTTTTT,CSAPTATNEKLFF
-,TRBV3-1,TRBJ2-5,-,TGTGCCAGCAGCCCCCCCAACAGACTACGCCAAGAGACCCAGTACTTC,CASSPPNRLRQETQYF
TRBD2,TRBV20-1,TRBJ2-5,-,TGCAGTGCCCATAAAGAGGCGGGGGAGATGGGGACCCAGTACTTC,CSAHKEAGEMGTQYF
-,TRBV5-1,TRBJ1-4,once,TGCGCCAGCAGTAGCGGGGGGCTCGGCGAAAAACTGTTTTTT,CASSSGGLGEKLFF
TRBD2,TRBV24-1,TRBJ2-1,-,TGTGCCACCAGTGATTTGCAGCGGGAATCCGTCAATGAGCAGTTCTTC,CATSDLQRESVNEQFF
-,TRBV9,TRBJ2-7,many,TGTGCCAGCAGCGTAGACCCGGGTAGCGAGCAGTACTTC,CASSVDPGSEQYF
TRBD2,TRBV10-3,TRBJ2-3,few,TGTGCCGTCAGCGGGAGACTAGCGATCACAGATACGCAGTATTTT,CAVSGRLAITDTQYF
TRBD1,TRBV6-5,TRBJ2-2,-,TGTGCCAGCAGAAAGACGACAGGGTTGGTGACCGGGGAGCTGTTTTTT,CASRKTTGLVTGELFF
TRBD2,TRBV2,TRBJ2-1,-,TGTGCCAGCAGATTAGCGGGGACCCTGGGTGAGCAGTTCTTC,CASRLAGTLGEQFF
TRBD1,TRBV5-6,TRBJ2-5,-,TGTGCCAGCAGCTTAGTGGGACAGGGGATTTTCCAAGAGACCCAGTACTTC,CASSLVGQGIFQETQYF
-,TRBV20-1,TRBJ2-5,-,TGCAGTGCTAGAGATCGTAGGGGCCAAGAGACCCAGTACTTC,CSARDRRGQETQYF
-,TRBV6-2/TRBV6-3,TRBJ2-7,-,TGTGCCAGCAGTTCCCCCACAGAGCAGTACTTC,CASSSPTEQYF
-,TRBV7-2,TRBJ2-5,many,TGTGCCAGCAGCTTAAATTGGGGGAAAGAGACCCAGTACTTC,CASSLNWGKETQYF
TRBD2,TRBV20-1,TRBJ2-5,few,TGCAGTGCTAGTCAGAGTAATAGCGGGGGGGCCTTTGAGACCCAGTACTTC,CSASQSNSGGAFETQYF
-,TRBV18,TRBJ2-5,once,TGTGCCAGCTCACAGTATGGCTCAACGAAACAAGAGACCCAGTACTTC,CASSQYGSTKQETQYF
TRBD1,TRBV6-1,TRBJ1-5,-,TGTGCCAGCAGTGAAGGGTCAGGGGGAGGTCAGCCCCAGCATTTT,CASSEGSGGGQPQHF